The 17 T cell receptor beta chains below come from one sample, sequenced in a study of T cell changes during pregnancy in multiple sclerosis. TCRdb's table, derived via immunoSEQ multiplex PCR, lists solely in-frame clones and lacks some. The table lists around 64,000 clones, nearly 95% of them singletons, with over 2.5% in the top ten. The sample here was CD8+ T cells from peripheral blood mononuclear cells, taken in the third trimester of pregnancy. These receptors came from a female donor with multiple sclerosis, enrolled in a pregnancy study.

The chain combines TRBV27 with TRBJ1-5; the D is unclear. Germline CDR1 and CDR2: MNHEY and SMNVEV (reference sequence). The V end lost 0 bases, the J end lost 7 bases, and 10 bases lay between the germline ends. The CDR3 sequence is 14 residues long. The CDR3 DNA is TGTGCCAGCAGTTTATCGGGAGGTAACCAGCCCCAGCATTTT. Translated, it gives CASSLSGGNQPQHF.

The chain is built from TRBV5-6 and TRBJ1-1; D perhaps matches TRBD1 (6 bases). V was cut by 2 bases and J by 5 bases, with 16 bases left in between. This CDR3 spans 15 amino acids. Germline V gene data show CDR1 as SGHDT and CDR2 as YYEEEE. For the CDR3, the DNA is TGTGCCAGCAGCTTAAGCACAGGGCCCTATACTGAAGCTTTCTTT. Translated, it gives CASSLSTGPYTEAFF.

This chain joins TRBV4-1 and TRBJ1-5; 8 bases map to TRBD1. From germline, CDR1 is MGHRA and CDR2 YSYEKL. CDR3 length: 15 amino acids. J gave up 3 bases and V 1 base, and 2 bases lay outside the gene matches. The CDR3 sequence is CASSQVQGDNQPQHF. The CDR3 nucleotides are TGCGCCAGCAGCCAAGTACAGGGGGACAATCAGCCCCAGCATTTT.

DNA for the CDR3: TGTGCCAGCAGCTGGGGGAGGGCCAACGAGCAGTACTTC. Protein: CASSWGRANEQYF. The chain is built from TRBV5-6 and TRBJ2-7; 7 bases match TRBD2. The CDR3 covers 13 residues. CDR1 is SGHDT and CDR2 is YYEEEE in the germline V gene. Losses at the gene ends were 3 bases for V and 5 bases for J; bases not matched to a gene: 5.

As concerns this clone: Other DNA sequences from this sample encode an identical CDR3 as well. The genes are TRBV27 and TRBJ2-7, with a weak D call TRBD2 (5 bases). Trimming took off 3 bases at V and 6 bases at J, with 9 bases between the two ends. Looked up from germline, CDR1 is MNHEY and CDR2 is SMNVEV (reference sequence). CDR3 size: 12 residues. CDR3 DNA: TGTGCCAGCAGTTTTGGAGGCGGCGAGCAGTACTTC. Its translation: CASSFGGGEQYF.

The rearrangement uses TRBV5-1 and TRBJ1-6; the D gene is possibly TRBD1 (6 bases). Germline values: CDR1 SGHRS, CDR2 YFSETQ. Trimming took 1 base from V and 3 from J, leaving 11 bases between them. The length of the CDR3 is 16 residues. In DNA, the CDR3 is TGCGCCAGCAGCTTGAGGGCCAGGGGCTATAATTCACCCCTCCACTTT. Translated: CASSLRARGYNSPLHF.

The rearrangement links TRBV4-3 to TRBJ2-2; TRBD2 aligns across 14 bases. The CDR3 loop spans 19 amino acids. Trimming at V came to 0 bases and at J to 1 base, leaving 4 bases not matched to a gene. Germline V gene sequence: CDR1 LGHNA, CDR2 YSLEER. CDR3 loop: CASSQEGTSGRGNTGELFF. CDR3 in DNA: TGCGCCAGCAGCCAAGAAGGGACTAGCGGGAGAGGGAACACCGGGGAGCTGTTTTTT.

V usage is TRBV11-3 and J usage is TRBJ1-3; D remains ambiguous. The V and J ends lost 3 bases and 0 bases respectively, with 3 bases between them. This CDR3 region has 13 residues. Germline loops: CDR1 SGHNT, CDR2 YENEEA. The CDR3 sequence: CASSFNSGNTIYF. CDR3 DNA sequence: TGTGCCAGCAGCTTTAACTCTGGAAACACCATATATTTT.

The J gene is TRBJ1-1, the V gene TRBV7-2, with 7 bases identical to TRBD1. Germline CDR1 is SGHTA and CDR2 is FQGNSA. J lost 1 base, V lost 3 bases, and 2 bases had no gene match. The CDR3 totals 14 residues. CDR3 amino acids: CASSFRGWNTEAFF. CDR3 sequence (DNA): TGTGCCAGCAGCTTCAGGGGGTGGAACACTGAAGCTTTCTTT.

The chain couples TRBV19 to TRBJ2-7; 9 bases map to TRBD1. The CDR3 sequence is 15 residues long. Germline V gene sequence: CDR1 LNHDA, CDR2 SQIVND (reference sequence). The junction had 15 bases not matched to a gene; V was cut back by 10 bases and J by 5 bases. CDR3: CATKKGQGKSHEQYF. The CDR3 DNA is TGTGCCACCAAGAAAGGACAGGGGAAATCCCACGAGCAGTACTTC.

The chain joins TRBV6-5 to TRBJ1-2; TRBD1 matches 7 bases. The CDR3 totals 12 residues. Germline values: CDR1 MNHEY, CDR2 SVGAGI. V was clipped by 5 bases and J by 12 bases; unmatched bases: 9. The CDR3 spells CASSPTGLWHTF. DNA for the CDR3: TGTGCCAGCAGTCCGACAGGGCTTTGGCACACCTTC.

The V and J genes are TRBV7-8 and TRBJ1-1; D remains unclear. CDR3 length equals 12 residues. The germline V and J ends were trimmed by 4 bases and 7 bases, with 10 bases remaining between them. CDR1 and CDR2 (germline): SGHVS, FQNEAQ. This chain's CDR3 is CASSSITGEAFF. Written as DNA, the CDR3 is TGTGCCAGCAGCTCTATAACTGGTGAAGCTTTCTTT. Full variable domain (remainder filled in from reference TRBV7-8 and TRBJ1-1): GAGVSQSPRYKVAKRGQDVALRCDPISGHVSLFWYQQALGQGPEFLTYFQNEAQLDKSGLPSDRFFAERPEGSVSTLKIQRTQQEDSAVYLCASSSITGEAFFGQGTRLTVV.

The sample holds one count of this clone. The V and J genes are TRBV9 and TRBJ2-2; D might be TRBD2 (6 bases). Germline assignment: CDR1 SGDLS and CDR2 YYNGEE. The CDR3 extends over 14 amino acids. The ends were cut back, 3 bases at V and 7 bases at J, with 13 bases in the middle. The CDR3 DNA sequence: TGTGCCAGCAGCGCGGGAGTCTCTGACGGGGAGCTGTTTTTT. Translated, it gives CASSAGVSDGELFF. Complete variable domain (other parts from reference TRBV9 and TRBJ2-2): DSGVTQTPKHLITATGQRVTLRCSPRSGDLSVYWYQQSLDQGLQFLIQYYNGEERAKGNILERFSAQQFPDLHSELNLSSLELGDSALYFCASSAGVSDGELFFGEGSRLTVL.

This clone was recorded only once. The chain couples TRBV12-5 to TRBJ1-2; 9 positions agree with TRBD1. The ends lost 1 base at V and 3 bases at J; junction bases unmatched: 3. There are 15 residues in the CDR3. Germline V gene data show CDR1 as LGHNT and CDR2 as FRNRAP. This CDR3 reads CASGLGTGVYYGYTF. The CDR3, as DNA: TGTGCTAGTGGTTTGGGGACAGGGGTTTACTATGGCTACACCTTC.

The V gene is TRBV6-6, the J gene TRBJ2-2; D is possibly TRBD1 (6 bases). V was clipped by 5 bases and J by 6 bases, with 13 bases between them. CDR3 length: 14 residues. The germline V gene has CDR1 MNHNY and CDR2 SVGAGI (reference sequence). In DNA form, the CDR3 reads TGTGCCAGCAGTCGGACAGTTACGGCCGGGGAGCTGTTTTTT. Its translation: CASSRTVTAGELFF.

This clone occurred once. The V gene is TRBV11-2, the J gene TRBJ2-5; 11 positions match TRBD2. The CDR3 consists of 16 residues. V lost 5 bases to trimming and J lost 0 bases; unmatched junction nucleotides: 5. Germline V gene data show CDR1 as SGHAT and CDR2 as FQNNGV. Written as DNA, the CDR3 is TGTGCCAGCAGCCATACTAGCGGGGGTCACCAAGAGACCCAGTACTTC. It translates to CASSHTSGGHQETQYF.

The sample holds one count of this clone. CDR3 sequence (DNA): TGCGCCAGCAGCCGCGGGACAGACTACGAGCAGTACTTC. As protein: CASSRGTDYEQYF. The chain carries TRBV4-1 and TRBJ2-7, with D maybe TRBD1 (7 bases). CDR1 MGHRA and CDR2 YSYEKL come from the germline V gene. CDR3 length equals 13 residues. The V end lost 4 bases, the J end lost 3 bases, and 10 bases lay between the germline ends.